This entry concerns a single TCR beta chain. The data derive from a study of CD8 T cells in Susac syndrome. RNA amounts of about 0.5 to 1 ug underwent reverse transcription with random hexamers. Coverage of TCR beta CDR3 amplification by immunoSEQ multiplex PCR extended to 54 Vbeta and 13 Jbeta. TCRdb reanalysed the immunoSEQ multiplex PCR reads using MiXCR and keeps one entry per CDR3 protein. Among just over 80,000 distinct CDR3 sequences listed, around 94% were seen once. CDR1 and CDR2 from the germline V gene are MNHEY and SMNVEV (reference sequence). The CDR3 consists of 15 residues. The V gene lost 3 bases and the J gene lost 0 bases, with 9 bases spanning the gap. The CD8+ and CD4+ T cells were negatively isolated, with the TEMRA cells enriched by FACS.

The V call is TRBV27, the J call TRBJ1-5; D gene unclear. Sequenced: CD8+ T cells from PBMCs. This receptor was obtained from a human donor in good health. The CDR3 loop is CASSFLADSNQPQHF. The CDR3, as DNA: TGTGCCAGCAGTTTTCTGGCAGATAGCAATCAGCCCCAGCATTTT.